This passage covers 30 T cell receptor beta chains from one sample sequenced in a study of cytomegalovirus exposure and HLA in healthy donors. The PCR employed 60 Vbeta primers together with 13 Jbeta primers. Measured with immunoSEQ multiplex PCR; TCRdb has only the in-frame clones, and not every one. The data show 100,000 or so clones, with roughly 71% seen just once and about a tenth held by the top ten. Source material: PBMCs. The source of these receptors is a man aged 35 to 55 in good health and CMV-seropositive.

The genes are TRBV6-5 and TRBJ2-7; D unresolved. Trimming stripped 5 bases from V and 1 base from J, with 12 bases between. Germline V lookup: CDR1 MNHEY, CDR2 SVGAGI. The CDR3 sequence is 14 residues long. CDR3: CASSTNGPSYEQYF. The CDR3 DNA is TGTGCCAGCAGTACCAATGGGCCGTCCTACGAGCAGTACTTC.

V usage is TRBV5-1 and J usage is TRBJ2-1; 12 bases fit TRBD2. The germline V gene encodes CDR1 SGHRS and CDR2 YFSETQ. The junction had 6 bases not matched to a gene; V was cut back by 4 bases and J by 1 base. The CDR3 is 17 residues long. The chain's CDR3 is CASSRGTSGLSYNEQFF. The CDR3 DNA follows: TGCGCCAGCAGCAGAGGGACTAGCGGGCTTTCCTACAATGAGCAGTTCTTC.

The chain joins TRBV7-3 to TRBJ2-3; D gene unclear. Looked up from germline, CDR1 is SGHTA and CDR2 is FQGTGA. V lost 5 bases and J lost 6, with 15 bases in between. The CDR3 covers 14 residues. In DNA, the CDR3 is TGTGCCAGCAGCACCCGAGGCCCTAGTGATACGCAGTATTTT. This encodes CASSTRGPSDTQYF. Variable domain in full (rest from reference TRBV7-3 and TRBJ2-3): GAGVSQTPSNKVTEKGKYVELRCDPISGHTALYWYRQSLGQGPEFLIYFQGTGAADDSGLPNDRFFAVRPEGSVSTLKIQRTERGDSAVYLCASSTRGPSDTQYFGPGTRLTVL.

This clone is a singleton in its sample. V gene TRBV19 combines with J gene TRBJ2-5; weak D call: TRBD2 (6 bases). Germline values: CDR1 LNHDA, CDR2 SQIVND (reference sequence). The CDR3 is 14 amino acids. Trimming took off 6 bases at V and 2 bases at J, with 13 bases between the two ends. In DNA, the CDR3 is TGTGCCAGTAGCCTGGGACTGGGACAAGAGACCCAGTACTTC. Translating it yields CASSLGLGQETQYF.

V usage is TRBV6-1 and J usage is TRBJ1-2, with D possibly being TRBD1 (6 bases). V dropped 8 bases and J dropped 5 bases, with 15 bases sitting between them. CDR3 length: 13 residues. CDR1 and CDR2 from the germline V gene are MNHNS and SASEGT. CDR3: CASREDSFYGYTF. CDR3 bases: TGTGCCAGCCGAGAGGACAGTTTTTATGGCTACACCTTC.

The chain's CDR3 is CASSGREGQETQYF. CDR3 nucleotides: TGCGCCAGCAGCGGACGGGAGGGCCAAGAGACCCAGTACTTC. This chain connects TRBV5-1 to TRBJ2-5; TRBD2 matches at 8 bases. Germline CDR1 and CDR2: SGHRS and YFSETQ. V was clipped by 4 bases and J by 1 base; unmatched bases: 3. The CDR3 length is 14 residues.

V usage is TRBV30 and J usage is TRBJ1-5; D not certain. Germline loops: CDR1 GTSNPN, CDR2 SVGIG (reference sequence). This CDR3 comprises 13 residues. Trimming shortened V by 4 bases and J by 2 bases, and 9 bases separated the two germline ends. The CDR3 sequence: CAWTASGNQPQHF. The CDR3 nucleotides are TGTGCCTGGACCGCTAGTGGCAATCAGCCCCAGCATTTT.

This clone was picked up a small number of times. The gene calls are TRBV28 and TRBJ1-2; tentative D call: TRBD1 (6 bases). Germline V gene lookup returns CDR1 MDHEN and CDR2 SYDVKM. The V end was cut by 5 bases, the J end by 4 bases, with 17 bases between. The CDR3 is 15 amino acids. The CDR3 DNA reads as TGTGCCAGCAGTACCCTGGACAGACAACTCTATGGCTACACCTTC. Translation gives CASSTLDRQLYGYTF.

This clone was counted a few times. The gene calls are TRBV6-6 and TRBJ1-2; a possible D gene is TRBD1 (6 bases). Looked up from germline, CDR1 is MNHNY and CDR2 is SVGAGI (reference sequence). The CDR3 runs to 12 residues. The V and J ends lost 7 bases and 6 bases respectively, with 12 bases between them. The CDR3 sequence: CASTKGGDGYTF. The DNA for the CDR3 is TGTGCCAGCACTAAGGGGGGGGATGGCTACACCTTC.

This clone came up a few times. The gene calls are TRBV7-2 and TRBJ1-2; possible D gene TRBD1, 6 bases. The V gene lost 2 bases and the J gene lost 5 bases, with 12 bases spanning the gap. CDR3 length: 14 amino acids. Germline CDR1 and CDR2: SGHTA and FQGNSA. CDR3 amino acids: CASSLTPTGYGYTF. DNA of the CDR3: TGTGCCAGCAGCTTAACCCCCACAGGGTATGGCTACACCTTC.

This clone was picked up a small number of times. The sample holds other DNA sequences that translate to the same CDR3. The CDR3 DNA follows: TGTGCCAGCAGCCAGGGACAGGGGGCAGGGAATGAGCAGTTCTTC. Amino acid sequence: CASSQGQGAGNEQFF. V gene TRBV9 combines with J gene TRBJ2-1; 12 bases line up with TRBD1. V shed 4 bases, J shed 7 bases, and the junction held 6 bases outside the gene matches. There are 15 residues in the CDR3. Germline-derived CDR1 and CDR2 are SGDLS and YYNGEE.

The chain joins TRBV5-6 to TRBJ2-1; tentative D call: TRBD2 (6 bases). The V and J ends lost 4 bases and 4 bases respectively, with 9 bases between them. This CDR3 comprises 13 residues. The V gene's germline CDR1 is SGHDT and CDR2 YYEEEE. The DNA of the CDR3 is TGTGCCAGCAGCCCCGGGACTTACAATGAGCAGTTCTTC. Amino acid sequence: CASSPGTYNEQFF.

The chain joins TRBV5-1 to TRBJ2-6, with 10 bases aligning to TRBD2. The junction had 0 bases not matched to a gene; V was cut back by 3 bases and J by 0 bases. This CDR3 comprises 16 residues. Germline V gene sequence: CDR1 SGHRS, CDR2 YFSETQ. CDR3 in amino acids: CASSSSGSSGANVLTF. CDR3 coding DNA: TGCGCCAGCAGCTCTAGCGGGAGCTCTGGGGCCAACGTCCTGACTTTC.

The chain employs TRBV14 and TRBJ2-2; 10 bases align to TRBD1. V lost 0 bases and J lost 6; bases outside the gene matches: 7. Germline V lookup: CDR1 SGHDN, CDR2 FVKESK. There are 17 residues in the CDR3. The CDR3: CASSQDRGTGAPGELFF. For the CDR3, the DNA is TGTGCCAGCAGCCAAGATAGAGGGACAGGGGCGCCCGGGGAGCTGTTTTTT.

The chain recombines TRBV6-5 with TRBJ1-2, with TRBD1 as a possible D gene (5 bases). CDR1 is MNHEY and CDR2 is SVGAGI in the germline V gene. This CDR3 contains 11 residues. The V and J ends lost 6 bases and 5 bases respectively, with 7 bases between them. The CDR3 coding sequence is TGTGCCAGCAGCTCAGGGTATGGCTACACCTTC. Protein sequence: CASSSGYGYTF.

The chain links TRBV9 to TRBJ1-2; no definite D call. CDR1 is SGDLS, CDR2 YYNGEE, per germline. There are 11 residues in the CDR3. V lost 3 bases to trimming and J lost 5 bases, with 5 bases between them. CDR3 protein: CASSEQYGYTF. In nucleotides, the CDR3 is TGTGCCAGCAGCGAACAGTATGGCTACACCTTC.

This clone was observed a handful of times. The chain links TRBV6-6 to TRBJ2-1; TRBD2 agrees at 9 bases. V was clipped by 7 bases and J by 8 bases; unmatched bases: 6. Germline V gene sequence: CDR1 MNHNY, CDR2 SVGAGI (reference sequence). The CDR3 is 13 residues long. The CDR3 DNA sequence: TGTGCCAGCAAAGGGACTAGCTTCGATGAGCAGTTCTTC. Translating gives CASKGTSFDEQFF.

The V gene is TRBV19, the J gene TRBJ1-4; D perhaps matches TRBD1 (6 bases). Trimming removed 10 bases from V and 6 bases from J, with 21 bases in between. Looked up from germline, CDR1 is LNHDA and CDR2 is SQIVND (reference sequence). CDR3 length: 15 amino acids. The CDR3 protein is CATQSNQAGDEKLFF. The CDR3 DNA reads TGTGCCACCCAATCCAACCAGGCAGGGGATGAAAAACTGTTTTTT.

This chain joins TRBV19 and TRBJ1-2, with TRBD1 identical over 8 bases. The CDR3 covers 14 residues. Trimming cost V 9 bases and J 6 bases; bases outside gene matches: 12. The germline gives CDR1 LNHDA, CDR2 SQIVND (reference sequence). The chain's CDR3 is CASWRQGAQNGYTF. The CDR3 bases are TGTGCCAGCTGGAGGCAGGGGGCGCAAAATGGCTACACCTTC.

This clone was detected only a few times. The rearrangement links TRBV5-1 to TRBJ1-6; the match to TRBD1 covers 8 bases. The CDR3 runs 16 residues. J was trimmed by 10 bases and V by 0 bases; bases with no gene match: 9. Germline CDR1 reads SGHRS; CDR2 reads YFSETQ. As DNA, the CDR3 is TGCGCCAGCAGCTTGGGCCAGGGGGCCGGAAGGTCACCCCTCCACTTT. Translated, it gives CASSLGQGAGRSPLHF. Complete variable domain (other parts from reference TRBV5-1 and TRBJ1-6): KAGVTQTPRYLIKTRGQQVTLSCSPISGHRSVSWYQQTPGQGLQFLFEYFSETQRNKGNFPGRFSGRQFSNSRSEMNVSTLELGDSALYLCASSLGQGAGRSPLHFGNGTRLTVT.

The rearrangement links TRBV27 to TRBJ2-7, with TRBD1 matching 8 bases. Trimming cost V 6 bases and J 3 bases; bases outside gene matches: 4. Germline CDR1 MNHEY, CDR2 SMNVEV (reference sequence). The CDR3 is 13 residues long. The CDR3 loop reads CASRWTGNYEQYF. CDR3 bases: TGTGCCAGCAGGTGGACAGGGAACTACGAGCAGTACTTC.

To note about this clone: A junction end diverges from the germline sequence, so it may reflect a read error. V gene TRBV27 combines with J gene TRBJ2-1; D is unclear. The CDR3 totals 15 residues. In germline, CDR1 is MNHEY, CDR2 SMNVEV (reference sequence). The CDR3 bases are TGTGCCAGCACTTTAGGGCTAAGCTCCTACAATGAGCAGTTCTTC. Translation gives CASTLGLSSYNEQFF.

This clone was counted ten times or more. The gene calls are TRBV6-5 and TRBJ1-4; D unclear. Germline V gene lookup returns CDR1 MNHEY and CDR2 SVGAGI. This CDR3 has 13 amino acids. Trimming took 8 bases from V and 0 from J, leaving 7 bases between them. The CDR3 is CASRATTNEKLFF. CDR3 nucleotide sequence: TGTGCCAGCCGCGCAACAACTAATGAAAAACTGTTTTTT.

This chain connects TRBV6-5 to TRBJ1-1, with 8 nucleotides matching TRBD1. The J segment lost 0 bases and the V segment lost 2 bases, leaving 5 bases of the junction unmatched. This CDR3 has 16 residues. Looked up from germline, CDR1 is MNHEY and CDR2 is SVGAGI. The CDR3 protein is CASSYLWTGMNTEAFF. The CDR3 DNA follows: TGTGCCAGCAGTTACCTCTGGACAGGGATGAACACTGAAGCTTTCTTT.

The chain links TRBV5-6 to TRBJ1-1, with 7 bases identical to TRBD1. Germline V gene sequence: CDR1 SGHDT, CDR2 YYEEEE. CDR3 length: 13 residues. The J segment lost 12 bases and the V segment lost 0 bases, leaving 8 bases of the junction unmatched. The CDR3 spells CASSLVQGGEPFF. DNA of the CDR3: TGTGCCAGCAGCTTGGTCCAGGGGGGTGAGCCTTTCTTT.

This clone was seen only a few times. The rearrangement joins TRBV30 to TRBJ1-5; a possible D gene is TRBD1 (5 bases). The length of the CDR3 is 17 residues. V was trimmed by 2 bases and J by 1 base, leaving 18 bases between them. Per germline, CDR1 GTSNPN and CDR2 SVGIG (reference sequence). The CDR3 loop reads CAWSSPRGGWSNQPQHF. DNA for the CDR3: TGTGCCTGGAGTTCTCCGAGGGGAGGGTGGAGCAATCAGCCCCAGCATTTT.

The V call is TRBV18, the J call TRBJ1-5; D perhaps matches TRBD1 (6 bases). CDR3 length equals 15 residues. Germline values: CDR1 KGHSH, CDR2 LQKENI. Trimming pared 3 bases from V and 2 bases from J, leaving 11 bases between. The CDR3 here is CASSPQEGGNQPQHF. CDR3 nucleotides: TGTGCCAGCTCACCGCAAGAGGGGGGCAATCAGCCCCAGCATTTT.

The rearrangement links TRBV7-2 to TRBJ2-3, with a tentative D call TRBD2 (5 bases). The CDR3 has 15 residues. V lost 0 bases and J lost 3, with 10 bases in between. Germline V gene data show CDR1 as SGHTA and CDR2 as FQGNSA. CDR3 nucleotide sequence: TGTGCCAGCAGCTTAGCGGGAGAAAGGACAGATACGCAGTATTTT. This translates into CASSLAGERTDTQYF.

V gene TRBV4-3 combines with J gene TRBJ1-2, with 8 bases matching TRBD1. The germline CDR1 and CDR2 sequences are LGHNA and YSLEER. CDR3 size: 16 residues. V gave up 0 bases and J gave up 8 bases; unmatched junction bases: 11. The CDR3 sequence is CASSQDSGQGGGGYTF. CDR3 coding DNA: TGCGCCAGCAGCCAAGATTCCGGACAGGGCGGAGGCGGCTACACCTTC.

The rearrangement uses TRBV10-1 and TRBJ2-2; the D gene is possibly TRBD1 (5 bases). Deletions cut 8 bases from V and 3 bases from J, with 16 bases between. Germline values: CDR1 WNHNN, CDR2 SYGVQD (reference sequence). This CDR3 region has 15 residues. The CDR3 DNA reads as TGCGCCAGCTGTTACGGCAGGGCGGACACCGGGGAGCTGTTTTTT. This translates into CASCYGRADTGELFF.